Each of the 29 T cell receptor beta chains below was sequenced from the same sample in a study of tumor-infiltrating lymphocytes in primary liver carcinoma (dated by TCRdb to about 2017). TCRdb shows the sequencer as Illumina HiSeq 2500. Using a constant-region primer and ProtoScript II reverse transcriptase, TCRbeta-specific cDNA was reverse-transcribed from approximately 0.5 ug total RNA. Construction of the TCRbeta libraries relied on three nested rounds of multiplex PCR, following a slightly modified ARM-PCR procedure. Each of the first two PCR rounds ran for 9 to 11 cycles using multiplex TRBV1-TRBV30 forward primers together with a Cbeta reverse primer. Clones were called with MiXCR by TCRdb after fastp trimmed the public reads at Q25, and only in-frame beta chains were retained. When rows share a CDR3 protein, they turn into one entry using the most common DNA and genes. The sample table shows a few hundred thousand distinct CDR3 sequences, and more than 55% are seen once. The top ten constitute approximately 15% of the sample.

RNA from unsorted whole blood was extracted with TRIzol reagent, and germline DNA was obtained with the DNeasy Blood & Tissue kit. The sample comprised peripheral blood. The receptors here all came from a woman in her 30s with primary liver carcinoma and hepatitis B virus infection.

To note about this clonotype: A much larger clone differs by one base, so this may be a read error. The rearrangement uses TRBV29-1 and TRBJ1-2, with no clear D. From germline, CDR1 is SQVTM and CDR2 ANQGSEA. The length of the CDR3 is 11 residues. The V end was cut by 2 bases, the J end by 4 bases, with 5 bases between. The CDR3 coding sequence is TGCAGCGTTGAAATGCGCTATGGCTACACCTTC. It is translated as CSVEMRYGYTF.

This clonotype was recorded at least ten times. The V and J genes are TRBV29-1 and TRBJ2-7; 7 nucleotides line up with TRBD1. The CDR3 has 13 amino acids. In germline, CDR1 is SQVTM, CDR2 ANQGSEA. The junction had 11 bases not matched to a gene; V was cut back by 6 bases and J by 6 bases. CDR3 region: CSVTSRDSLEQYF. CDR3 DNA: TGCAGCGTGACGTCCCGGGACAGCCTCGAGCAGTACTTC.

This clonotype has a count of ten or more. The gene calls are TRBV6-1 and TRBJ2-7; TRBD1 matches at 10 bases. The CDR3 spans 14 residues. Germline CDR1 is MNHNS and CDR2 is SASEGT. Trimming took 6 bases from V and 2 from J; bases not matched to a gene: 4. The CDR3 spells CASRWTGGTYEQYF. The CDR3 nucleotides are TGTGCCAGCAGGTGGACAGGGGGGACCTACGAGCAGTACTTC.

This clonotype has a handful of counts. A much larger clonotype is one base distant, so this may be a read error. The chain has TRBV11-2 and TRBJ2-7; D is possibly TRBD2 (7 bases). CDR1 is SGHAT, CDR2 FQNNGV, per germline. This CDR3 contains 15 residues. Trimming pared 6 bases from V and 1 base from J, leaving 16 bases between. The CDR3 loop is CASRGGGSISYEQYF. For the CDR3, the DNA is TGTGCCAGCAGGGGAGGGGGTTCGATTTCCTACGAGCAGTACTTC. Filled out from reference TRBV11-2 and TRBJ2-7, the complete variable domain reads EAGVAQSPRYKIIEKRQSVAFWCNPISGHATLYWYQQILGQGPKLLIQFQNNGVVDDSQLPKDRFSAERLKGVDSTLKIQPAKLEDSAVYLCASRGGGSISYEQYFGPGTRLTVT.

About this clonotype: It may be a read error: a sequence one base away is much more abundant. The J gene is TRBJ2-1, the V gene TRBV29-1; 9 bases line up with TRBD2. V gave up 6 bases and J gave up 6 bases; unmatched junction bases: 12. Germline V gene sequence: CDR1 SQVTM, CDR2 ANQGSEA. The CDR3 contains 15 residues. CDR3 sequence reads: CSVTRASGVSNEQFF. The CDR3 bases are TGCAGCGTCACTCGAGCTAGCGGGGTCAGCAATGAGCAGTTCTTC.

Concerning this clonotype: Its ends do not fully match the called genes, so a read error is possible. The V gene is TRBV6-6, the J gene TRBJ1-3; no definite D call. Per the germline V gene, CDR1 is MNHNY and CDR2 is SVGAGI (reference sequence). The CDR3 totals 13 residues. The CDR3 DNA reads TGTGCCAGCAGGGAGGCCTCTGTAAACACCATATATTTT. Translated, it gives CASREASVNTIYF.

This clonotype was observed a handful of times. The chain uses TRBV6-1 and TRBJ2-5, with TRBD1 identical over 8 bases. The CDR3 extends over 20 amino acids. The V segment lost 4 bases and the J segment 2 bases; nucleotides outside the gene matches: 21. Germline assignment: CDR1 MNHNS and CDR2 SASEGT. The CDR3 sequence is CASSVPGGRVLDLDQETQYF. CDR3 nucleotides: TGTGCCAGCAGTGTTCCAGGGGGCCGCGTTTTGGACCTTGATCAAGAGACCCAGTACTTC.

V and J are TRBV11-2 and TRBJ2-7; TRBD2 aligns across 8 bases. CDR3 size: 15 residues. CDR1 and CDR2 from the germline V gene are SGHAT and FQNNGV. DNA of the CDR3: TGTACAAGCAGCACCTATATTAGCGGGATCTACGAGCAGTACTTC. Translating it yields CTSSTYISGIYEQYF.

V is TRBV5-1 and J is TRBJ1-1; D remains unclear. Germline loops: CDR1 SGHRS, CDR2 YFSETQ. V was pared by 0 bases and J by 0 bases, with 9 bases between. This CDR3 is 15 amino acids long. CDR3 sequence: CASSLDRTLNTEAFF. The CDR3 nucleotides are TGCGCCAGCAGCTTGGATCGGACCTTGAACACTGAAGCTTTCTTT.

This clonotype was found a few times. A junction boundary mismatches the germline segment, possibly from a read error. The V call is TRBV4-3, the J call TRBJ2-2; 8 bases are a match to TRBD2. CDR1 is LGHNA and CDR2 is YSLEER in the germline V gene. The CDR3 runs 15 residues. The CDR3 spells CASSQGDMVSGELVF. CDR3 bases: TGCGCCAGCAGCCAAGGCGATATGGTTAGCGGGGAGCTGGTTTTT.

This clonotype was seen a single time. A much larger clone differs from this one at a single base, so this may be a read error. This chain links TRBV6-1 with TRBJ1-2; D unresolved. The germline CDR1 and CDR2 sequences are MNHNS and SASEGT. This CDR3 spans 18 amino acids. Between the trimmed V and J ends, which lost 2 bases and 4 bases, there was a span of 23 bases. The DNA of the CDR3 is TGTGCCAGCAGTGAAAGGAGGCAGCCTCTCTCCCCGGGCTATGGCTACACCTTC. As protein: CASSERRQPLSPGYGYTF.

This clonotype was detected only once. Mismatch with germline at one junction end may stem from a read error. CDR3 nucleotide sequence: TGCGCCAGCAGTCAAGCCAGGAGGAACTACGAGCAGTACTTC. The encoded protein is CASSQARRNYEQYF. The chain joins TRBV4-1 to TRBJ2-7; tentative D call: TRBD2 (5 bases). Germline V gives CDR1 MGHRA, CDR2 YSYEKL. The CDR3 covers 14 residues.

Notes on this clonotype: The junction shows a germline mismatch at one end, possibly a read error. The rearrangement uses TRBV11-2 and TRBJ2-7; TRBD2 agrees at 7 bases. The germline CDR1 and CDR2 sequences are SGHAT and FQNNGV. The CDR3 is 16 residues long. The CDR3 reads CVSSLASGLGFYEQYF. The CDR3 bases are TGTGTCAGCAGCTTAGCGTCCGGACTAGGTTTCTACGAGCAGTATTTC.

To note about this clonotype: A much larger clone lies one base from this, so it may be a read error. The chain is built from TRBV29-1 and TRBJ2-7; a possible D gene is TRBD2 (6 bases). The CDR3 is 13 residues long. Germline loops: CDR1 SQVTM, CDR2 ANQGSEA. The CDR3 region has the DNA TGCAGCATTGAAAGACTAGGATCTTACGAGCAGTACTTC. Translated, it gives CSIERLGSYEQYF.

This chain links TRBV7-9 with TRBJ2-1; D is perhaps TRBD1 or TRBD2 (5 bases each). This CDR3 comprises 15 residues. CDR1 and CDR2 from the germline V gene are SEHNR and FQNEAQ (reference sequence). Trimming took 8 bases from V and 7 from J, leaving 21 bases between them. The CDR3 spells CASARTATWGNEQFF. CDR3 DNA sequence: TGTGCCAGCGCTAGAACAGCGACCTGGGGGAATGAGCAGTTCTTC.

The chain has TRBV6-1 and TRBJ1-2; D might be TRBD1 (5 bases). The germline V and J ends were trimmed by 1 base and 7 bases, with 10 bases remaining between them. Germline V lookup: CDR1 MNHNS, CDR2 SASEGT. The CDR3 consists of 13 residues. The CDR3 protein is CASSEDWGFGYTF. In nucleotides, the CDR3 is TGTGCCAGCAGTGAAGACTGGGGGTTTGGCTACACCTTC.

The chain is built from TRBV6-5 and TRBJ1-1; D is undetermined. There are 17 residues in the CDR3. Germline CDR1 and CDR2: MNHEY and SVGAGI. Trimming took 0 bases from V and 1 from J, leaving 15 bases between them. The CDR3 loop reads CASSYSEVRTWNTEAFF. The CDR3 region has the DNA TGTGCCAGCAGTTACTCCGAGGTCCGGACCTGGAACACTGAAGCTTTCTTT.

J is TRBJ2-1 and V is TRBV7-9, with 8 bases lining up with TRBD2. Per the germline V gene, CDR1 is SEHNR and CDR2 is FQNEAQ (reference sequence). The CDR3 has 17 residues. The ends lost 5 bases at V and 9 bases at J; junction bases unmatched: 18. CDR3 DNA: TGTGCCAGCAGCCACCCCCCGGCTAGCGGGCCCAAGGGTGAGCAGTTCTTC. This encodes CASSHPPASGPKGEQFF.

For this clonotype: One junction end does not reproduce the germline sequence, and a read error may be involved. The chain recombines TRBV6-5 with TRBJ2-7, with TRBD1 identical over 11 bases. Germline V gene data show CDR1 as MNHEY and CDR2 as SVGAGI. The CDR3 runs 15 residues. CDR3 sequence reads: CASSLGGQGAGERYF. The DNA of the CDR3 is TGTGCCAGTAGTCTGGGAGGACAGGGGGCGGGAGAGCGGTACTTC.

The chain recombines TRBV6-5 with TRBJ2-2, with 14 bases identical to TRBD2. The CDR3 is made up of 20 amino acids. From germline, CDR1 is MNHEY and CDR2 SVGAGI. Losses at the gene ends were 4 bases for V and 1 base for J; bases not matched to a gene: 11. CDR3 nucleotide sequence: TGTGCCAGCAGTTCACTGACTAGCGGGAGGGCCCACCGGAACACCGGGGAGCTGTTTTTT. The encoded protein is CASSSLTSGRAHRNTGELFF.

The chain combines TRBV28 with TRBJ2-7, with D unclear. Germline-derived CDR1 and CDR2 are MDHEN and SYDVKM. The V gene lost 8 bases and the J gene lost 2 bases, with 13 bases spanning the gap. This CDR3 contains 13 residues. The CDR3 reads CASQGQNPYEQYF. For the CDR3, the DNA is TGTGCCAGCCAAGGGCAGAACCCCTACGAGCAGTACTTC. Looking up the rest from reference TRBV28 and TRBJ2-7 gives the full variable domain: DVKVTQSSRYLVKRTGEKVFLECVQDMDHENMFWYRQDPGLGLRLIYFSYDVKMKEKGDIPEGYSVSREKKERFSLILESASTNQTSMYLCASQGQNPYEQYFGPGTRLTVT.

As concerns this clonotype: This may be a read error: a much more frequent sequence differs by one nucleotide. V gene TRBV4-2 combines with J gene TRBJ2-2, with D unclear. This CDR3 region has 17 residues. Germline loops: CDR1 LGHNA, CDR2 YNFKEQ. Trimming left V 4 bases short and J 2 bases short, with 17 bases between. The CDR3 loop reads CASSLRRSGDNTGELFF. Written as DNA, the CDR3 is TGTGCCAGCAGCCTTCGAAGGTCGGGTGATAACACCGGGGAGCTGTTTTTT.

The gene calls are TRBV7-9 and TRBJ2-7, with D possibly being TRBD2 (5 bases). The CDR3 loop spans 13 amino acids. Germline V gene data show CDR1 as SEHNR and CDR2 as FQNEAQ (reference sequence). V shed 5 bases and J shed 6 bases, with 14 bases lying between them. The CDR3 nucleotides are TGTGCCAGCAGCCGGCCCGGACTGGTCGAGCAGTACTTC. Its translation is CASSRPGLVEQYF.

The chain has TRBV28 and TRBJ2-1; D is undetermined. Trimming cost V 4 bases and J 7 bases, with 11 bases left between them. From germline, CDR1 is MDHEN and CDR2 SYDVKM. The CDR3 sequence is 13 residues long. CDR3 in amino acids: CASSSQNANEQFF. The CDR3 DNA follows: TGTGCCAGCAGTTCCCAAAATGCGAATGAGCAGTTCTTC. Full variable domain (outside the CDR3, taken from reference TRBV28 and TRBJ2-1): DVKVTQSSRYLVKRTGEKVFLECVQDMDHENMFWYRQDPGLGLRLIYFSYDVKMKEKGDIPEGYSVSREKKERFSLILESASTNQTSMYLCASSSQNANEQFFGPGTRLTVL.

This clonotype came up many times. An end of the junction differs from the germline gene, which may be a read error. As DNA, the CDR3 is TGTGTCAGCAGCCTCTGGGGAGATACGCAGTATTTT. Translating it yields CVSSLWGDTQYF. V usage is TRBV11-2 and J usage is TRBJ2-3, with no clear D. Germline V CDR1 and CDR2: SGHAT, FQNNGV. This CDR3 is built from 12 residues.

This clonotype was detected a few times. This chain uses TRBV18 with TRBJ1-5; D unclear. V was cut by 1 base and J by 4 bases, with 5 bases left in between. Per the germline V gene, CDR1 is KGHSH and CDR2 is LQKENI. The CDR3 loop spans 13 amino acids. The CDR3 spells CASSPQANQPQHF. The CDR3 DNA reads TGTGCCAGCTCACCACAGGCTAATCAGCCCCAGCATTTT. Based on the CDR3 plus reference TRBV18 and TRBJ1-5, the full variable domain is NAGVMQNPRHLVRRRGQEARLRCSPMKGHSHVYWYRQLPEEGLKFMVYLQKENIIDESGMPKERFSAEFPKEGPSILRIQQVVRGDSAAYFCASSPQANQPQHFGDGTRLSIL.

In regard to this clonotype: This clone may be a read error of a much larger clone one base away. The chain employs TRBV10-3 and TRBJ1-5, with TRBD1 matching over 8 bases. There are 15 residues in the CDR3. The germline V gene has CDR1 ENHRY and CDR2 SYGVKD. The CDR3, as DNA: TGTGCCACCAGTGATAGAGACAGGGGTATCCAGCCCCAGCATTTT. It is translated as CATSDRDRGIQPQHF.

Note on this clonotype: The germline gene is not matched at one end of the junction; a read error may be the cause. The J gene is TRBJ2-1, the V gene TRBV12-3 or TRBV12-4; D gene unclear. The CDR3 contains 15 residues. CDR3 residues: CTSSPQGAFYNGQFF. The CDR3 bases are TGTACCAGCAGCCCCCAAGGAGCTTTCTACAATGGGCAGTTCTTC.

This clonotype was seen a handful of times. The rearrangement uses TRBV7-9 and TRBJ2-7; D remains ambiguous. This CDR3 comprises 13 residues. Germline loops: CDR1 SEHNR, CDR2 FQNEAQ (reference sequence). The germline V and J ends were trimmed by 1 base and 5 bases, with 9 bases remaining between them. In DNA form, the CDR3 reads TGTGCCAGCAGCTTAGTCCAATCGGACGAGCAGTACTTC. Its protein product is CASSLVQSDEQYF. Using reference TRBV7-9 and TRBJ2-7 for the parts outside the CDR3, the full variable domain is DTGVSQNPRHKITKRGQNVTFRCDPISEHNRLYWYRQTLGQGPEFLTYFQNEAQLEKSRLLSDRFSAERPKGSFSTLEIQRTEQGDSAMYLCASSLVQSDEQYFGPGTRLTVT.